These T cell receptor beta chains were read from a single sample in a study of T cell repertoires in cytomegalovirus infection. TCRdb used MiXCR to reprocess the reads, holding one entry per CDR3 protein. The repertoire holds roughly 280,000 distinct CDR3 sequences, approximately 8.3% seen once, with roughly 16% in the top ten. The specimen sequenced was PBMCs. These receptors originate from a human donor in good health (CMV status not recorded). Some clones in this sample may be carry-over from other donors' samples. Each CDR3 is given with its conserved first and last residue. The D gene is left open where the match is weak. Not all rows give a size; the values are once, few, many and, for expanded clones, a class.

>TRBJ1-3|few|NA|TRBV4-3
CASSQDVRGSGNTIYF
TGCGCCAGCAGCCAAGATGTCAGAGGGTCTGGAAACACCATATATTTT
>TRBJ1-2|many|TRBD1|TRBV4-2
CASSRGTGSDYGYTF
TGTGCCAGCAGCCGAGGGACAGGGTCGGATTATGGCTACACCTTC
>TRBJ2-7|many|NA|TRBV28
CASRTPSGVLSPYEQYF
TGTGCCAGCAGGACCCCATCGGGGGTCCTTAGCCCCTACGAGCAGTACTTC
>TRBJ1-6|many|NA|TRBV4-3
CASSQDRGLQGSPLHF
TGCGCCAGCAGCCAAGATAGGGGACTCCAAGGGTCACCCCTCCACTTT
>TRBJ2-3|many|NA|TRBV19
CASNQVDTDTQYF
TGTGCCAGTAATCAGGTTGACACAGATACGCAGTATTTT
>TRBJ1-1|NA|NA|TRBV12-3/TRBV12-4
CASTWGVEAFF
TGTGCCAGCACCTGGGGGGTTGAAGCTTTCTTT
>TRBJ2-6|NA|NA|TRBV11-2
CASSLGRAANVLTF
TGTGCCAGCAGCTTAGGGAGGGCGGCCAACGTCCTGACTTTC
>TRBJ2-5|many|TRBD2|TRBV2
CASIERESETQYF
TGTGCCAGCATAGAGCGGGAGAGCGAGACCCAGTACTTC
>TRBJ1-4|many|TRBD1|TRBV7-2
CASSPRRTGNEKLFF
TGTGCCAGCAGCCCGCGGCGGACAGGGAATGAAAAACTGTTTTTT
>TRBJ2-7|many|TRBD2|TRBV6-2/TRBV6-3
CASRAPIRGGYFTYEQYF
TGTGCCAGCAGAGCACCCATTCGCGGGGGTTACTTCACCTACGAGCAGTACTTC
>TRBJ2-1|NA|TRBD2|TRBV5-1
CASGTNNEQFF
TGCGCCAGCGGGACTAACAATGAGCAGTTCTTC
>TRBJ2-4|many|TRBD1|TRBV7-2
CASSSRTGQNIQYF
TGTGCCAGCAGCTCCAGGACAGGCCAAAACATTCAGTACTTC
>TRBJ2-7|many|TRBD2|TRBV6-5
CASSYLGTSGLYGQYF
TGTGCCAGCAGTTACTTGGGGACTAGCGGTCTATACGGGCAGTACTTC
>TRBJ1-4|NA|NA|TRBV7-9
CASSLGRDGANEKLFF
TGTGCCAGCAGCTTGGGCAGGGATGGAGCTAATGAAAAACTGTTTTTT
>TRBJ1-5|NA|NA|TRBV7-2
CASSRPPGSNQPQHF
TGTGCCAGCAGCAGACCCCCAGGTAGCAATCAGCCCCAGCATTTT
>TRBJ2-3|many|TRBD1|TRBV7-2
CASSPDRVADTQYF
TGTGCCAGCAGCCCCGACAGGGTTGCAGATACGCAGTATTTT
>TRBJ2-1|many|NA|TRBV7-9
CASSLIPPNEQFF
TGTGCCAGCAGCTTAATACCGCCCAATGAGCAGTTCTTC
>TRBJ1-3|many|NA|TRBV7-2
CASSPGGGRDSGNTIYF
TGTGCCAGCAGCCCCGGGGGCGGGCGAGACTCTGGAAACACCATATATTTT
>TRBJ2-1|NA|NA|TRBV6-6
CASSYSRDEQFF
TGTGCCAGCAGTTACTCTAGAGATGAGCAGTTCTTC
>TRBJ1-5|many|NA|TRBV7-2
CASSLQGTSNQPQHF
TGTGCCAGCAGCTTACAGGGGACTAGCAATCAGCCCCAGCATTTT
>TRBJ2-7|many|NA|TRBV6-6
CASIRQGSSYEQYF
TGTGCCAGCATTAGACAAGGCTCCTCCTACGAGCAGTACTTC
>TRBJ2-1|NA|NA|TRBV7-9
CASSLIAQGHDEQFF
TGTGCCAGCAGCTTAATAGCGCAGGGGCACGATGAGCAGTTCTTC
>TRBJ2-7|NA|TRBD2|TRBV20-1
CSARPGLAGRIYEQYF
TGCAGTGCTAGACCAGGACTAGCCGGGAGGATCTACGAGCAGTACTTC
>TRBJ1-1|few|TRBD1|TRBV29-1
CSVETPRQGGTEAFF
TGCAGCGTTGAAACCCCACGACAGGGTGGGACTGAAGCTTTCTTT
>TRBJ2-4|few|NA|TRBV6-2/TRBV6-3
CASSSLLVSKNIQYF
TGTGCCAGCAGTTCCCTACTAGTATCCAAAAACATTCAGTACTTC
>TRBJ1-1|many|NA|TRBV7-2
CASSLEEAGRGKAFF
TGTGCCAGCAGCTTAGAAGAGGCAGGGCGGGGGAAGGCTTTCTTT
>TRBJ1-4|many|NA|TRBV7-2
CASSLPRATNEKLFF
TGTGCCAGCAGCTTACCGAGGGCAACTAATGAAAAACTGTTTTTT
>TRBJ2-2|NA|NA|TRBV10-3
CAISESGTGELFF
TGTGCCATCAGTGAGTCAGGTACCGGGGAGCTGTTTTTT
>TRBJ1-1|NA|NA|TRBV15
CATSRDGAIGRSFVAFF
TGTGCCACCAGCAGAGATGGCGCGATTGGTCGGTCCTTTGTAGCTTTCTTT
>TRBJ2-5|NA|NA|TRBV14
CASSQDLGETQYF
TGTGCCAGCAGCCAAGATCTTGGAGAGACCCAGTACTTC
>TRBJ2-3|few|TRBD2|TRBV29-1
CSVEGHTSGGTDTQYF
TGCAGCGTTGAAGGGCATACTAGCGGGGGCACAGATACGCAGTATTTT
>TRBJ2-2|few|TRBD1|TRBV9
CASSVGQGVTGELFF
TGTGCCAGCAGCGTGGGACAGGGGGTCACCGGGGAGCTGTTTTTT
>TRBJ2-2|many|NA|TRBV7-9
CASSPYSKVGELFF
TGTGCCAGCAGCCCCTATTCCAAAGTCGGGGAGCTGTTTTTT
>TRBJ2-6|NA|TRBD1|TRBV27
CASRDSGSGANVLTF
TGTGCCAGCCGGGACAGCGGCTCTGGGGCCAACGTCCTGACTTTC
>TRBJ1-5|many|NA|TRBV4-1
CASSQEAGGNQPQHF
TGCGCCAGCAGCCAAGAGGCTGGAGGCAATCAGCCCCAGCATTTT
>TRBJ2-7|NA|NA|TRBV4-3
CASSQDRAGEQYF
TGCGCCAGCAGCCAAGATCGTGCGGGGGAGCAGTACTTC
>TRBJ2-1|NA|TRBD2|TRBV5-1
CASSPPGGGEQFF
TGCGCCAGCAGCCCCCCGGGGGGAGGCGAGCAGTTCTTC
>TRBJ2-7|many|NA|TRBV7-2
CASREGTDNYEQYF
TGTGCCAGCAGGGAGGGGACAGATAATTACGAGCAGTACTTC
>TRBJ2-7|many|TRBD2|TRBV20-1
CSAPASGSAHEQYF
TGCAGTGCCCCGGCTAGCGGGAGTGCCCACGAGCAGTACTTC
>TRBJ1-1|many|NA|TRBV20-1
CSARVGTLNTEAFF
TGCAGTGCTAGAGTAGGGACTTTGAACACTGAAGCTTTCTTT
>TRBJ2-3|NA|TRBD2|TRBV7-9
CASSLSGVLNTDTQYF
TGTGCCAGCAGCTTAAGCGGGGTACTAAACACAGATACGCAGTATTTT
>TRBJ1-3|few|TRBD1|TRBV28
CASSLPGGPGNTIYF
TGTGCCAGCAGTCTACCAGGGGGTCCTGGAAACACCATATATTTT
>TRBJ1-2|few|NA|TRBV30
CAWRSRLLTNYGYTF
TGTGCCTGGAGATCCCGGCTCCTTACTAACTATGGCTACACCTTC
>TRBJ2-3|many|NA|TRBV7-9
CASTLSGADTQYF
TGTGCCAGCACTCTCTCAGGGGCAGATACGCAGTATTTT
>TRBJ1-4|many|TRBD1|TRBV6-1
CASSWRSGTGPATNEKLFF
TGTGCCAGCAGTTGGAGATCCGGGACAGGGCCTGCAACTAATGAAAAACTGTTTTTT
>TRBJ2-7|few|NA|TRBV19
CASRSGGRHEQYF
TGTGCCAGTAGGAGTGGGGGGAGGCACGAGCAGTACTTC
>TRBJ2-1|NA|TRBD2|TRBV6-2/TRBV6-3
CASRTPIPLAGGPAEQFF
TGTGCCAGCAGAACACCGATCCCCCTAGCGGGGGGGCCGGCTGAGCAGTTCTTC
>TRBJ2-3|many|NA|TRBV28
CASSDRTTSTDTQYF
TGTGCCAGCAGTGACAGGACCACTAGCACAGATACGCAGTATTTT
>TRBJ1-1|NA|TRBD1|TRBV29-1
CSVQGVLNTEAFF
TGCAGCGTACAGGGGGTTTTGAACACTGAAGCTTTCTTT
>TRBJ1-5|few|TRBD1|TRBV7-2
CASSAGTGGGNQPQHF
TGTGCCAGCAGCGCGGGGACAGGGGGCGGAAATCAGCCCCAGCATTTT
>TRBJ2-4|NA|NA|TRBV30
CAWSGMDIQYF
TGTGCCTGGAGCGGGATGGACATTCAGTACTTC
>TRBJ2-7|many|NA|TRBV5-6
CASSFDDYEQYF
TGTGCCAGCAGCTTCGACGACTACGAGCAGTACTTC
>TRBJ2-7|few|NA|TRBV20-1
CSAKSAEKVYEQYF
TGCAGTGCCAAGTCAGCAGAGAAAGTCTACGAGCAGTACTTC
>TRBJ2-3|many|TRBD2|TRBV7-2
CASSLAGGSADTQYF
TGTGCCAGCAGCTTAGCGGGGGGGTCGGCAGATACGCAGTATTTT